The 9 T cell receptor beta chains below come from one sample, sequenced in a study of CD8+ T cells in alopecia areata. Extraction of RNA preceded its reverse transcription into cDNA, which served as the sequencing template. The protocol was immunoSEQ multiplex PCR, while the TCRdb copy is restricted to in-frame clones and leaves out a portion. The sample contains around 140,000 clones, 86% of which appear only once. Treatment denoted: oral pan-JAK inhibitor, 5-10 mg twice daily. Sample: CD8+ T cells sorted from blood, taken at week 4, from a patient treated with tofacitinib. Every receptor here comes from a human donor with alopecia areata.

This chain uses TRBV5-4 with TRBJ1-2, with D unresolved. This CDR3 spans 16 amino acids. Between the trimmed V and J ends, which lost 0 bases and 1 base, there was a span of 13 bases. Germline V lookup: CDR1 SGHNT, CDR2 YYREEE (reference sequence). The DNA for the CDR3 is TGTGCCAGCAGCTTGGATAGGCGGACCTTTAACTATGGCTACACCTTC. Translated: CASSLDRRTFNYGYTF.

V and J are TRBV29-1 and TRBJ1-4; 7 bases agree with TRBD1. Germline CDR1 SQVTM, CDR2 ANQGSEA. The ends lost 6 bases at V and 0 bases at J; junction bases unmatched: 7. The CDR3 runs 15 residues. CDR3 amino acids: CSVSGTATTNEKLFF. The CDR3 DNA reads TGCAGCGTCTCTGGGACAGCGACAACTAATGAAAAACTGTTTTTT.

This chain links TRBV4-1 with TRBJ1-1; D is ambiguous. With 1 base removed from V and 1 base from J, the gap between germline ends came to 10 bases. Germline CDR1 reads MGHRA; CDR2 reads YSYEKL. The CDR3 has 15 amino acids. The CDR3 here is CASSQVPRPNTEAFF. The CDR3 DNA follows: TGCGCCAGCAGCCAAGTACCGCGGCCGAACACTGAAGCTTTCTTT.

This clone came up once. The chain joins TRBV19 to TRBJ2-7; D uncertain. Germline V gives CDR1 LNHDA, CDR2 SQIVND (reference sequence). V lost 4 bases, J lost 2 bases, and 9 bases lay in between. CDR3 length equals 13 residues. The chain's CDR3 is CASSSSVAYEQYF. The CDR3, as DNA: TGTGCCAGTAGTAGCAGCGTTGCCTACGAGCAGTACTTC.

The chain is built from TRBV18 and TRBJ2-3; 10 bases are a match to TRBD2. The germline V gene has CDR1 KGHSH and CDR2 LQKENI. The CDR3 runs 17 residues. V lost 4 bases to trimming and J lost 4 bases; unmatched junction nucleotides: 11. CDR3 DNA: TGTGCCAGCTCACTCACCCCGGGACTAGCGTCTCCAGATACGCAGTATTTT. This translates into CASSLTPGLASPDTQYF. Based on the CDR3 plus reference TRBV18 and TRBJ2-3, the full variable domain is NAGVMQNPRHLVRRRGQEARLRCSPMKGHSHVYWYRQLPEEGLKFMVYLQKENIIDESGMPKERFSAEFPKEGPSILRIQQVVRGDSAAYFCASSLTPGLASPDTQYFGPGTRLTVL.

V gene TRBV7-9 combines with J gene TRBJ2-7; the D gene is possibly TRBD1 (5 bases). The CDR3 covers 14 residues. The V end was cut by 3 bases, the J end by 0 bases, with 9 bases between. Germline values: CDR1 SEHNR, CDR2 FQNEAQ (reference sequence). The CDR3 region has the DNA TGTGCCAGCAGCTTGACAGCGAGCTCCTACGAGCAGTACTTC. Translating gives CASSLTASSYEQYF.

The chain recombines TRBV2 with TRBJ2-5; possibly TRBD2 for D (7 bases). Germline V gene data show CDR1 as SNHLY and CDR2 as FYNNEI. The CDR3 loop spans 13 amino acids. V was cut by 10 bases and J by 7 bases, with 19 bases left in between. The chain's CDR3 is CATHGGPGWTQYF. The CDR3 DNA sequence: TGTGCCACCCACGGGGGGCCCGGATGGACCCAGTACTTC. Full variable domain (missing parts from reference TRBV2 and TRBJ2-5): EPEVTQTPSHQVTQMGQEVILRCVPISNHLYFYWYRQILGQKVEFLVSFYNNEISEKSEIFDDQFSVERPDGSNFTLKIRSTKLEDSAMYFCATHGGPGWTQYFGPGTRLLVL.

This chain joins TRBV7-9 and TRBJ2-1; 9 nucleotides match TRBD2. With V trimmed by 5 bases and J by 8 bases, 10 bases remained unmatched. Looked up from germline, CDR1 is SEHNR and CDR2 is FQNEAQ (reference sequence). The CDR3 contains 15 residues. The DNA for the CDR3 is TGTGCCAGCAGCGACATAGCGGGAGATGTTTATGAGCAGTTCTTC. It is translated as CASSDIAGDVYEQFF.

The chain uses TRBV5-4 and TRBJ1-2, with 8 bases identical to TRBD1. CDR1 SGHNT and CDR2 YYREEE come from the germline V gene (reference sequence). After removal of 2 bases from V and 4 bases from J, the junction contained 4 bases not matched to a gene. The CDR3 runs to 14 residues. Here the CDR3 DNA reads TGTGCCAGCAGCTTCCGGACAGGGAGCTATGGCTACACCTTC. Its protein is CASSFRTGSYGYTF.